Below, one T cell receptor (beta chain) is given with its context. The CDR3 has 15 residues. Trimming cost V 3 bases and J 6 bases; bases outside gene matches: 7. Germline values: CDR1 SGHTA, CDR2 FQGNSA. The data were taken from a study of blood T cell repertoires in COVID-19. About the research overall: In each case, the material was cDNA or gDNA derived from T cells, B-cell-depleted T cells, or PBMCs.

Per the original methods: Reference gene primer amplification yielded estimated nucleated cell counts. Profiled with immunoSEQ multiplex PCR; TCRdb holds only in-frame clones, not every one. The V and J calls and clone size are taken from that table; D and trimming were inferred from the DNA. This table holds about 72,000 clones, approximately 80% found once. The sequencing input was peripheral blood. This receptor was taken from a man in his sixties with acute or convalescent COVID-19. The V gene is TRBV7-2, the J gene TRBJ2-3; 9 positions match TRBD1. Here the CDR3 DNA reads TGTGCCAGCAGCTTTCCCGGGACAGGGCGGGATACGCAGTATTTT. Its protein product is CASSFPGTGRDTQYF.